This entry lists 21 T cell receptor beta chains sequenced from one sample in a study of blood T cell repertoires in COVID-19. The repertoire was sequenced with immunoSEQ multiplex PCR; TCRdb's copy has only in-frame clones and lacks some. The table lists around 20,000 clones, 85% to 95% of them singletons. What was sequenced was peripheral blood. Every receptor here comes from a woman aged 45-65 years with active COVID-19.

The V and J genes are TRBV5-1 and TRBJ2-1; maybe TRBD1 (6 bases). The CDR3 runs 13 residues. Trimming took 4 bases from V and 6 from J, leaving 11 bases between them. Germline V gene data show CDR1 as SGHRS and CDR2 as YFSETQ. The CDR3 DNA follows: TGCGCCAGCAGCCCCCGGACAGTCAATGAGCAGTTCTTC. Amino acids: CASSPRTVNEQFF.

The chain is built from TRBV9 and TRBJ2-7, with 10 bases aligning to TRBD1. Germline CDR1 is SGDLS and CDR2 is YYNGEE. The CDR3 sequence is 14 residues long. V dropped 4 bases and J dropped 6; count of bases not matched to a gene: 7. The CDR3 bases are TGTGCCAGCAGCCCGAGGGACAGGGGATCCGAGCAGTACTTC. Translation gives CASSPRDRGSEQYF.

The CDR3 sequence is CASSLGAGTGGYEQYF. Written as DNA, the CDR3 is TGTGCCAGCAGCTTAGGGGCCGGGACAGGGGGCTACGAGCAGTACTTC. The chain carries TRBV11-2 and TRBJ2-7; 11 nucleotides match TRBD1. The V segment lost 1 base and the J segment 3 bases; nucleotides outside the gene matches: 5. CDR3 length equals 16 residues. CDR1 and CDR2 from the germline V gene are SGHAT and FQNNGV.

The chain employs TRBV7-9 and TRBJ1-1; TRBD1 is a possible D gene (5 bases). The CDR3 is 15 residues long. V gave up 1 base and J gave up 2 bases, with 11 bases separating them. Germline CDR1 reads SEHNR; CDR2 reads FQNEAQ (reference sequence). CDR3 amino acids: CASSLEVGGNTEAFF. As DNA, the CDR3 is TGTGCCAGCAGCTTAGAGGTGGGGGGTAACACTGAAGCTTTCTTT.

In its sample, this clone was seen once. The V gene is TRBV30, the J gene TRBJ2-1, with 7 nucleotides matching TRBD2. The CDR3 totals 16 residues. Germline loops: CDR1 GTSNPN, CDR2 SVGIG (reference sequence). The V segment lost 3 bases and the J segment 6 bases; nucleotides outside the gene matches: 14. CDR3: CAWREGRARNRNEQFF. The CDR3 DNA reads as TGTGCCTGGAGGGAAGGGAGGGCCCGCAACCGCAATGAGCAGTTCTTC.

V usage is TRBV15 and J usage is TRBJ1-5, with 9 bases identical to TRBD1. The ends lost 1 base at V and 2 bases at J; junction bases unmatched: 3. CDR1 is LNHNV, CDR2 YYDKDF, per germline (reference sequence). There are 16 residues in the CDR3. As DNA, the CDR3 is TGTGCCACCAGCAGAGGGGGGACAGGGCGCAATCAGCCCCAGCATTTT. Encoded protein: CATSRGGTGRNQPQHF.

The chain joins TRBV28 to TRBJ2-5, with TRBD1 matching over 7 bases. The germline V gene encodes CDR1 MDHEN and CDR2 SYDVKM. The CDR3 length is 14 residues. J was trimmed by 2 bases and V by 4 bases; bases with no gene match: 4. Here the CDR3 reads CASSWGQLQETQYF. DNA for the CDR3: TGTGCCAGCAGTTGGGGACAGTTGCAAGAGACCCAGTACTTC.

The rearrangement links TRBV27 to TRBJ1-2; maybe TRBD1 (5 bases). V shed 6 bases and J shed 2 bases, with 13 bases lying between them. CDR3 length equals 14 residues. Looked up from germline, CDR1 is MNHEY and CDR2 is SMNVEV (reference sequence). For the CDR3, the DNA is TGTGCCAGCAGAGGGGTCCCGGCCAACTATGGCTACACCTTC. This translates into CASRGVPANYGYTF.

The rearrangement links TRBV3-1 (or the pseudogene TRBV3-2) to TRBJ1-2, with a weak D call TRBD1 (5 bases). This CDR3 contains 15 residues. Trimming took off 0 bases at V and 5 bases at J, with 13 bases between the two ends. CDR1 and CDR2 (germline): LGHDT, YNNKEL (reference sequence). The CDR3 coding sequence is TGTGCCAGCAGCCAAGATACCAGGGATAGGTATGGCTACACCTTC. Its translation is CASSQDTRDRYGYTF.

The rearrangement joins TRBV28 to TRBJ1-3; TRBD1 matches at 7 bases. The germline gives CDR1 MDHEN, CDR2 SYDVKM. This CDR3 has 16 amino acids. V shed 4 bases and J 0 bases; nucleotides not matched to a gene: 6. CDR3 residues: CASSSPGQLSGNTIYF. The CDR3 DNA sequence: TGTGCCAGCAGTTCACCGGGACAGCTCTCTGGAAACACCATATATTTT.

The CDR3 sequence: CASSLSPLTSGHNEQFF. The CDR3 DNA reads as TGTGCCAGCAGTTTGTCCCCGCTGACTAGCGGCCACAATGAGCAGTTCTTC. The chain carries TRBV27 and TRBJ2-1; 9 nucleotides align to TRBD2. Germline CDR1 and CDR2: MNHEY and SMNVEV (reference sequence). V was clipped by 3 bases and J by 5 bases; unmatched bases: 11. The CDR3 runs 17 residues.

The table lists this clone with a count of one. The chain carries TRBV6-6 and TRBJ2-3; 10 bases map to TRBD2. The germline V gene encodes CDR1 MNHNY and CDR2 SVGAGI (reference sequence). CDR3 length: 15 residues. V was clipped by 7 bases and J by 4 bases; unmatched bases: 8. DNA for the CDR3: TGTGCCAGCACTCTAATAGCGGGAGGTGCAGATACGCAGTATTTT. Translated: CASTLIAGGADTQYF.

The rearrangement joins TRBV28 to TRBJ1-2; 8 nucleotides agree with TRBD1. The CDR3 runs 11 residues. Per germline, CDR1 MDHEN and CDR2 SYDVKM. V gave up 10 bases and J gave up 5 bases; unmatched junction bases: 3. In DNA form, the CDR3 reads TGTGCCACCCAGGGGGCTTATGGCTACACCTTC. Translating gives CATQGAYGYTF.

DNA of the CDR3: TGTGCCAGCAGTGAATTCGTAGGGGGGGTCGATGGCTACACCTTC. It specifies CASSEFVGGVDGYTF. The chain is built from TRBV6-1 and TRBJ1-2, with D possibly being TRBD1 (6 bases). Trimming took off 2 bases at V and 6 bases at J, with 16 bases between the two ends. The CDR3 has 15 amino acids. Germline V gene sequence: CDR1 MNHNS, CDR2 SASEGT.

The CDR3 DNA reads as TGCGCCAGCAGCTCGGGACTAGCGGGGGGCGAGCAGTACTTC. This sequence encodes CASSSGLAGGEQYF. This sequence joins TRBV5-1 and TRBJ2-7; 15 bases line up with TRBD2. The germline V gene has CDR1 SGHRS and CDR2 YFSETQ. The CDR3 length is 14 residues. V trimming: 3 bases; J trimming: 6 bases; junction bases outside the gene matches: 1.

The rearrangement links TRBV28 to TRBJ1-4, with TRBD1 as a possible D gene (6 bases). Germline V gene data show CDR1 as MDHEN and CDR2 as SYDVKM. CDR3 length equals 14 residues. Trimming stripped 11 bases from V and 0 bases from J, with 13 bases between. CDR3 loop: CASGDTPTNEKLFF. The CDR3, as DNA: TGTGCCTCCGGGGACACCCCAACTAATGAAAAACTGTTTTTT.

V and J are TRBV29-1 and TRBJ1-1, with 8 bases fitting TRBD1. The V gene's germline CDR1 is SQVTM and CDR2 ANQGSEA. V trimming: 6 bases; J trimming: 4 bases; junction bases outside the gene matches: 10. The CDR3 contains 14 residues. For the CDR3, the DNA is TGCAGCGTGGACAGGACAGGGACGGCCACTGAAGCTTTCTTT. This codes for CSVDRTGTATEAFF.

The chain uses TRBV7-3 and TRBJ2-1, with 9 bases aligning to TRBD2. The junction had 10 bases not matched to a gene; V was cut back by 5 bases and J by 8 bases. The CDR3 runs to 15 residues. Germline-derived CDR1 and CDR2 are SGHTA and FQGTGA. The CDR3 nucleotides are TGTGCCAGCAGCCCCTCGGGACTAGCAGGTCATGAGCAGTTCTTC. It encodes CASSPSGLAGHEQFF.

The V and J genes are TRBV4-2 and TRBJ1-4, with TRBD1 matching 9 bases. The CDR3 extends over 15 amino acids. Unmatched junction bases numbered 3, after V lost 2 bases and J lost 5 bases. In germline, CDR1 is LGHNA, CDR2 YNFKEQ. The CDR3: CASSQTGTGNEKLFF. The CDR3 DNA sequence: TGTGCCAGCAGCCAAACCGGGACAGGGAATGAAAAACTGTTTTTT.

The chain employs TRBV5-1 and TRBJ1-3, with 10 positions matching TRBD1. With V trimmed by 4 bases and J by 4 bases, 2 bases remained unmatched. The germline gives CDR1 SGHRS, CDR2 YFSETQ. The CDR3 totals 14 residues. This chain's CDR3 is CASSTGQGGNTIYF. In DNA form, the CDR3 reads TGCGCCAGCAGCACGGGACAGGGGGGAAACACCATATATTTT.

The chain links TRBV27 to TRBJ2-1; D not resolved. CDR1 and CDR2 (germline): MNHEY, SMNVEV (reference sequence). CDR3 length equals 14 residues. Trimming removed 0 bases at V and 8 bases at J, with 11 bases between. CDR3: CASSLSRVHDEQFF. The CDR3, as DNA: TGTGCCAGCAGTTTATCACGGGTCCATGATGAGCAGTTCTTC.